This TCR beta chain was retrieved from a study of low-dose radiotherapy and immunotherapy resistance in tumors. Turning to this clonotype: No DNA is shown, since the ends of the CDR3 on it are uncertain; the CDR3 is the one TCRdb lists.

TRAV- and TRBV-specific primers, spanning alpha and beta chains, primed first-strand cDNA. It was with a constant-region primer and a V-primer adapter that TCRs were amplified over approximately 18 PCR cycles. MiXCR was run by TCRdb on the reads, yielding one entry per CDR3 protein. Seen here are around 76,000 distinct CDR3 sequences, approximately 31% observed once, and the top ten hold 11%. The time point denotes: before trial treatment. This TCR was recovered from a female donor with ovarian cancer. Material: PBMCs, obtained before treatment.

The CDR3 spells CASSLFDRRNTGELFFF. The chain is built from TRBV7-8 and TRBJ2-2; the table's D call of TRBD1 was not tested on the DNA. The CDR3 is 17 amino acids long, termini counted. From germline, CDR1 is SGHVS and CDR2 FQNEAQ.